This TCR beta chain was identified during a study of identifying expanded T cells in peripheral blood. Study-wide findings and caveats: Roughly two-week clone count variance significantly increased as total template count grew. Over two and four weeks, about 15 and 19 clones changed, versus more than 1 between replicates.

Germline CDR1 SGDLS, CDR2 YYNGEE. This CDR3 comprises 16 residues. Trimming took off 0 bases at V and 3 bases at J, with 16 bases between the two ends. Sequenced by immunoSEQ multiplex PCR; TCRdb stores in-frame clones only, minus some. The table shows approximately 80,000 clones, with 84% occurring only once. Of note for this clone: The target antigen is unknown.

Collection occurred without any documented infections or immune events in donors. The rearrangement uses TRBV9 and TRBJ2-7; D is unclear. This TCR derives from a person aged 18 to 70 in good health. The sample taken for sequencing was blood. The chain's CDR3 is CASSVDDTQARYEQYF. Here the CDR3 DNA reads TGTGCCAGCAGCGTAGATGACACCCAAGCCCGCTACGAGCAGTACTTC.